The 6 T cell receptor beta chains below were found in one sample sequenced in a study of lung T cells in sarcoidosis with Löfgren's syndrome. TCRdb recomputed calls from the reads with MiXCR, one row per CDR3 protein. The table includes around 60,000 distinct CDR3 sequences, 21% detected once. Sample: CD4+ T cells from PBMCs. The source of these receptors is a human donor with sarcoidosis (Löfgren's syndrome or another form), or a control subject (not recorded which).

This clonotype was picked up many times. This chain joins TRBV27 and TRBJ1-6, with 7 bases lining up with TRBD1. From germline, CDR1 is MNHEY and CDR2 SMNVEV (reference sequence). Losses at the gene ends were 6 bases for V and 7 bases for J; bases not matched to a gene: 6. CDR3 size: 14 residues. CDR3 residues: CASSGDSRNSPLHF. CDR3 sequence (DNA): TGTGCCAGCAGCGGGGACAGTAGAAATTCACCCCTCCACTTT.

This clonotype came up a few times. The CDR3 protein is CASSQLAGVIHEQYF. The DNA of the CDR3 is TGCGCCAGCAGCCAACTAGCGGGAGTGATCCACGAGCAGTACTTC. The gene calls are TRBV4-3 and TRBJ2-7, with 10 bases that match TRBD2. CDR1 LGHNA and CDR2 YSLEER come from the germline V gene. Germline trimming cut 2 bases from V and 5 bases from J; bases unmatched to any gene: 6. This CDR3 comprises 15 residues.

About this clonotype itself: A much larger clonotype is one base distant, so this may be a read error. The chain is built from TRBV29-1 and TRBJ1-1; maybe TRBD1 (6 bases). The CDR3 runs 11 residues. Germline V gives CDR1 SQVTM, CDR2 ANQGSEA. The CDR3, as DNA: TGCAGCGTTGAAGCGGGACATGGCGCTTCCTTT. This gives the protein CSVEAGHGASF.

The CDR3 loop is CASSPRRYSNQPQHF. CDR3 nucleotides: TGTGCCAGCTCACCGAGAAGATATAGCAATCAGCCCCAGCATTTT. V is TRBV18 and J is TRBJ1-5, with D unclear. V lost 3 bases, J lost 0 bases, and 9 bases lay in between. CDR1 is KGHSH and CDR2 is LQKENI in the germline V gene. The CDR3 loop spans 15 amino acids.

Remarks on this clonotype: A read error may be the cause here, since a much bigger clone is one base away. A read error is likely, as this CDR3 ends without the conserved phenylalanine or tryptophan. V and J are TRBV6-2 or TRBV6-3 and TRBJ2-5, with D uncertain. Germline CDR1 reads MNHEY; CDR2 reads SVGEGT. V lost 4 bases and J lost 1, with 7 bases in between. The CDR3 has 13 amino acids. CDR3 region: CASSSSSQETQYL. As DNA, the CDR3 is TGTGCCAGCAGTTCGTCGAGCCAAGAGACCCAGTACCTC.

This clonotype has only a few counts. The rearrangement links TRBV13 to TRBJ1-5; tentative D call: TRBD1 (5 bases). The germline V gene encodes CDR1 PRHDT and CDR2 FYEKMQ (reference sequence). The CDR3 length is 16 residues. Trimming took off 5 bases at V and 0 bases at J, with 14 bases between the two ends. The chain's CDR3 is CASSLGGLVSNQPQHF. The CDR3 bases are TGTGCCAGCAGCCTCGGGGGACTGGTTAGCAATCAGCCCCAGCATTTT.